These 5 T cell receptor beta chains came from one sample sequenced in a study of cytotoxic CD8 clonotypes in ibrutinib-treated CLL. Assay: immunoSEQ multiplex PCR; the TCRdb copy retains only in-frame clones and omits some. This sample yields some 310,000 clones, of which around four fifths are seen a single time; approximately 7% belongs to the top ten. The input for sequencing was PBMCs, taken before ibrutinib treatment. The receptors originated from a human donor with chronic lymphocytic leukemia.

The chain joins TRBV2 to TRBJ1-1; D call uncertain. Germline V gene sequence: CDR1 SNHLY, CDR2 FYNNEI. Trimming pared 9 bases from V and 5 bases from J, leaving 13 bases between. CDR3 length equals 12 residues. The CDR3 protein is CASGEGGTEAFF. The CDR3 nucleotides read TGTGCCAGTGGCGAGGGTGGGACTGAAGCTTTCTTT.

The chain has TRBV13 and TRBJ1-1; no clear D. The germline V gene encodes CDR1 PRHDT and CDR2 FYEKMQ (reference sequence). The CDR3 sequence is 12 residues long. V gave up 2 bases and J gave up 6 bases, with 7 bases separating them. CDR3 sequence reads: CASSLPRAEAFF. CDR3 coding DNA: TGTGCCAGCAGCTTACCTAGGGCTGAAGCTTTCTTT.

Only a few counts were recorded for this clone. V usage is TRBV19 and J usage is TRBJ1-3, with 7 bases identical to TRBD1. This CDR3 is built from 17 residues. Trimming cost V 3 bases and J 2 bases; bases outside gene matches: 10. CDR1 is LNHDA, CDR2 SQIVND, per germline (reference sequence). CDR3 DNA: TGTGCCAGTAGTATCCAGGCGCCCGGGACAGCTGGAAACACCATATATTTT. The encoded protein is CASSIQAPGTAGNTIYF.

The J gene is TRBJ2-7, the V gene TRBV19; D unresolved. This CDR3 contains 15 residues. Germline loops: CDR1 LNHDA, CDR2 SQIVND (reference sequence). V was clipped by 3 bases and J by 0 bases, with 12 bases between them. DNA of the CDR3: TGTGCCAGTAGTATTCGGAATAGACCCTCCTACGAGCAGTACTTC. Residues: CASSIRNRPSYEQYF.

V gene TRBV10-3 combines with J gene TRBJ2-3; tentatively, D is TRBD2 (5 bases). This CDR3 has 15 residues. CDR1 and CDR2 (germline): ENHRY, SYGVKD. Trimming left V 4 bases short and J 4 bases short, with 15 bases between. The CDR3, as DNA: TGTGCCATCAGTGCGGGCCTCGGAGCGGCAGATACGCAGTATTTT. This gives the protein CAISAGLGAADTQYF.